This is a list of T cell receptor beta chains from one sample in a study of read filtering for tumor transcriptome and immune sequencing. MiXCR was run by TCRdb on the reads, yielding one entry per CDR3 protein. The table has approximately 140,000 distinct CDR3 sequences, around 13% seen once. The source material was a population of CD138-negative cells sorted from bone marrow. The origin of the receptors is a donor aged 40 or older with multiple myeloma. Each CDR3 is given with its conserved first and last residue.

len	v_gene	j_gene	CDR3aa
16	TRBV3-1	TRBJ1-4	CASSQDGYRDDEKLFF
15	TRBV19	TRBJ1-5	CASSTRTGGREPQHF
13	TRBV30	TRBJ2-7	CAWSVAEGYEQYF
18	TRBV11-2	TRBJ2-4	CASSSPRGSKVAKNIQYF
14	TRBV29-1	TRBJ2-5	CSVELLQGGETQYF
15	TRBV10-3	TRBJ1-1	CAIRVGRGPNTEAFF
11	TRBV11-2	TRBJ2-2	CASSRGMDTVF
15	TRBV18	TRBJ2-2	CASSGRIRTIGELFF
17	TRBV12-3/TRBV12-4	TRBJ2-1	CASSPLSAGAYYNEQFF
15	TRBV7-3	TRBJ1-1	CASSLHSGVETEAFF
14	TRBV19	TRBJ1-5	CASSISDSNQPQHF
14	TRBV4-3	TRBJ1-1	CASSQDRGPTEAFF
16	TRBV9	TRBJ2-1	CASSVAGDTSYNEQFF
14	TRBV5-1	TRBJ2-1	CASSADRSYNEQFF
12	TRBV29-1	TRBJ2-1	CSGTGTSFEQFF
18	TRBV29-1	TRBJ2-3	CSVQKGLEPFASTDTQYF
14	TRBV7-2	TRBJ2-1	CASSLGMRGDEQFF